This T cell receptor (beta chain) was recovered during a study of shared clonotypes between healthy human individuals. In the case of this clone: Its matching antigen is unknown.

Study conclusions and caveats: Sharing across a handful of donors was seen in 4.5% to 5.5% of naive CD4 clonotypes. What naive subsets generally showed was a larger estimated richness than memory subsets showed. Clonotypes shared by all four sorted-subset donors had higher generation probabilities than non-shared clonotypes.

V lost 6 bases to trimming and J lost 4 bases; unmatched junction nucleotides: 7. The V gene's germline CDR1 is WSHSY and CDR2 SAAADI. This CDR3 comprises 16 residues. Several immunoSEQ plates held equal portions of the genomic DNA taken from each subset. The method was immunoSEQ multiplex PCR; TCRdb's version includes in-frame clones alone and lacks a portion of them. The table lists 850,000 to 1,200,000 clones, about 74% of them singletons, with nearly 1.5% in the top ten. This TCR was sampled from a man between 18 and 35 years old in good health. The chain joins TRBV10-2 to TRBJ2-2; 11 nucleotides line up with TRBD2. What was sequenced was memory CD4+ T cells sorted from blood. The subset here: CD45RA-negative fraction. The DNA for the CDR3 is TGCGCCAGCAGGGGACTAGCGGCCTTAGTCACCGGGGAGCTGTTTTTT. This gives the protein CASRGLAALVTGELFF.